The clone carrying this TCR beta chain has a single count. This sample was taken from a study of CD8 T cells in Susac syndrome. The multiple sclerosis controls consisted of treatment-naive patients with relapsing-remitting disease, either stable or active. Through negative isolation, CD4+ and CD8+ T cells were obtained, while TEMRA cells were enriched using FACS. Reverse transcription of about 0.5 to 1 ug RNA used random hexamers. Multiplex immunoSEQ PCR targeted 54 Vbeta and 13 Jbeta TCR beta segments. TCRdb independently ran MiXCR on the immunoSEQ multiplex PCR reads; one entry per CDR3 protein. The sample comprises approximately 210,000 distinct CDR3 sequences, roughly 96% of which are singletons, and 0.08% to 0.095% rests with the top ten. The CDR3 has 14 amino acids. V was clipped by 4 bases and J by 0 bases, with 9 bases between them.

This sequence joins TRBV12-3 or TRBV12-4 and TRBJ2-5; the D is unclear. What was sequenced was CD4+ T cells from PBMCs. The clonotype was recovered from a human donor with multiple sclerosis. CDR3 nucleotides: TGTGCCAGCAGTTGGGGTCCGAACCAAGAGACCCAGTACTTC. Amino acid sequence: CASSWGPNQETQYF.